This T cell receptor (beta chain) was recovered during a study of shared clonotypes between healthy human individuals. Measured with immunoSEQ multiplex PCR; TCRdb has only the in-frame clones, and not every one. The sample has some 580,000 clones, approximately 97% seen once; the top ten hold about 0.057%. The sequenced sample was naive CD4+ T cells sorted from blood. Subset here: CD45RA+ positively selected. This sequence originates from a woman under 40 in good health.

For the CDR3, the DNA is TGTGCCAGCAGTTTTCACTACGAGCAGTACTTC. Its translation is CASSFHYEQYF. V and J are TRBV6-1 and TRBJ2-7; D remains ambiguous. Germline V gene sequence: CDR1 MNHNS, CDR2 SASEGT. V was trimmed by 5 bases and J by 3 bases, leaving 5 bases between them. There are 11 residues in the CDR3.